This T cell receptor (beta chain) derives from a study of blood T cells in healthy people across ages. Study outcomes and limitations: Diversity estimates drawn from one million T cells were deemed underestimates. As naive T cell percentage varied, TCR beta diversity correlated strongly with it.

A sample-barcoded 5' primer and a J-beta primer mix were used in a second PCR of roughly 6 to 11 cycles. The yield of each sample was at least 2.5 million CDR3-containing paired-end reads. Using its own MiXCR run on the 5' RACE reads, TCRdb lists one record per CDR3 protein. Of around 500,000 distinct CDR3 sequences listed, 45% to 55% were seen once; the top ten hold approximately 23%. Remarks on this clonotype: What it binds is not known.

This CDR3 comprises 16 residues. Trimming removed 0 bases at V and 0 bases at J, with 12 bases between. Per the germline V gene, CDR1 is DFQATT and CDR2 is SNEGSKA (reference sequence). The receptor was derived from a man older than 75 in good health. The J gene is TRBJ1-5, the V gene TRBV20-1; the D is unclear. Source material: blood. The CDR3 reads CSARDGSGPSNQPQHF. The CDR3 coding sequence is TGCAGTGCTAGAGATGGGTCAGGCCCTAGCAATCAGCCCCAGCATTTT.